This TCR beta chain was captured by sequencing in a study of control samples from healthy donors and cancer patients. Only in-frame clones appear in the TCRdb table, and some are missing; sequencing was by immunoSEQ multiplex PCR. Here the sample spans some 130,000 clones, less than 95% being singletons. The V and J ends lost 0 bases and 7 bases, in that order; junction bases with no gene match: 3. The germline V gene has CDR1 SGHNT and CDR2 YYREEE (reference sequence). This CDR3 is 14 amino acids long. The sample comprised blood. The source of this sequence is a man between 25 and 39 years old in good health. The chain links TRBV5-4 to TRBJ1-5, with 8 bases matching TRBD1. In DNA, the CDR3 is TGTGCCAGCAGCTTGGGACAGGGGACGCAGCCCCAGCATTTT. This codes for CASSLGQGTQPQHF.